These 12 T cell receptor beta chains were sequenced from one sample in a study of patients and donors after allogeneic stem cell transplantation. TCRdb reprocessed the RT-PCR reads with MiXCR, giving one entry per CDR3 protein. Of about a million distinct CDR3 sequences in the sample, more than 15% are singletons; the top ten hold 6%. The sequencing input was blood, either unsorted or a sorted T cell fraction (not recorded which). The source of these receptors is a human donor who was either an allogeneic HSCT recipient or a stem cell or donor lymphocyte infusion donor (not recorded which). It is not recorded whose cells these are; they may come from a transplant donor.

This clonotype was seen at least ten times. The chain has TRBV29-1 and TRBJ2-3; 7 nucleotides line up with TRBD2. Germline CDR1 reads SQVTM; CDR2 reads ANQGSEA. The V gene end was trimmed by 7 bases and the J gene end by 4 bases; junction bases not matched to a gene: 17. There are 16 residues in the CDR3. CDR3 region: CSGKRVLAGDADTQYF. The DNA of the CDR3 is TGCAGCGGAAAACGAGTACTCGCGGGGGACGCAGATACGCAGTATTTT.

This clonotype has a handful of counts. This rearrangement joins TRBV24-1 to TRBJ2-1, with 7 bases aligning to TRBD2. The CDR3 sequence is 16 residues long. Germline CDR1 and CDR2: KGHDR and SFDVKD. V shed 4 bases, J shed 0 bases, and the junction held 5 bases outside the gene matches. CDR3 in DNA: TGTGCCACCAGTGACACCCTAGCGGCCTCCTACAATGAGCAGTTCTTC. Protein product: CATSDTLAASYNEQFF.

This clonotype turned up a few times. The chain has TRBV10-3 and TRBJ2-1, with 8 bases aligning to TRBD2. Trimming at V came to 7 bases and at J to 6 bases, leaving 5 bases not matched to a gene. This CDR3 contains 13 residues. Per the germline V gene, CDR1 is ENHRY and CDR2 is SYGVKD. CDR3 nucleotide sequence: TGTGCCATCATGCGGGAGGATTTCAATGAGCAGTTCTTC. This codes for CAIMREDFNEQFF.

This clonotype was observed a handful of times. The V and J genes are TRBV2 and TRBJ1-5, with TRBD1 matching over 7 bases. The germline V gene has CDR1 SNHLY and CDR2 FYNNEI. The CDR3 contains 13 residues. Unmatched junction bases numbered 7, after V lost 7 bases and J lost 7 bases. In DNA, the CDR3 is TGTGCCAGCACTGGGACAGTTAGCCAGCCCCAGCATTTT. Translating it yields CASTGTVSQPQHF.

This clonotype was detected a few times. The rearrangement joins TRBV7-2 to TRBJ2-1; 8 bases line up with TRBD2. CDR3 size: 13 residues. V shed 5 bases and J 9 bases; nucleotides not matched to a gene: 6. Per germline, CDR1 SGHTA and CDR2 FQGNSA. In nucleotides, the CDR3 is TGTGCCAGCAGCCACGGGAGGGCCCCTGAGCAGTTCTTC. Its translation: CASSHGRAPEQFF. Looking up the rest from reference TRBV7-2 and TRBJ2-1 gives the full variable domain: GAGVSQSPSNKVTEKGKDVELRCDPISGHTALYWYRQSLGQGLEFLIYFQGNSAPDKSGLPSDRFSAERTGGSVSTLTIQRTQQEDSAVYLCASSHGRAPEQFFGPGTRLTVL.

V and J are TRBV4-2 and TRBJ2-3; 14 bases are a match to TRBD2. Trimming took 6 bases from V and 0 from J; bases not matched to a gene: 5. This CDR3 has 17 residues. The V gene's germline CDR1 is LGHNA and CDR2 YNFKEQ. This chain's CDR3 is CASSRTSGGTSTDTQYF. In nucleotides, the CDR3 is TGTGCCAGCAGTCGGACTAGCGGGGGGACTAGCACAGATACGCAGTATTTT.

A few counts support this clonotype. This rearrangement joins TRBV3-1 to TRBJ2-7, with no clear D. Germline loops: CDR1 LGHDT, CDR2 YNNKEL (reference sequence). The CDR3 sequence is 16 residues long. The V gene lost 0 bases and the J gene lost 2 bases, with 14 bases spanning the gap. The CDR3 protein is CASSQDVLSPPYEQYF. As DNA, the CDR3 is TGTGCCAGCAGCCAAGATGTGCTTTCCCCACCCTACGAGCAGTACTTC.

The gene calls are TRBV19 and TRBJ1-5, with D hard to call. V lost 3 bases to trimming and J lost 6 bases, with 12 bases between them. The CDR3 is 14 amino acids. Germline CDR1 and CDR2: LNHDA and SQIVND (reference sequence). CDR3 amino acids: CASSMSGWIQPQHF. CDR3 coding DNA: TGTGCCAGTAGTATGTCGGGGTGGATTCAGCCCCAGCATTTT. Looking up the rest from reference TRBV19 and TRBJ1-5 gives the full variable domain: DGGITQSPKYLFRKEGQNVTLSCEQNLNHDAMYWYRQDPGQGLRLIYYSQIVNDFQKGDIAEGYSVSREKKESFPLTVTSAQKNPTAFYLCASSMSGWIQPQHFGDGTRLSIL.

The chain is built from TRBV4-1 and TRBJ1-2, with a weak D call TRBD1 (5 bases). The germline V and J ends were trimmed by 4 bases and 3 bases, with 12 bases remaining between them. Germline CDR1 and CDR2: MGHRA and YSYEKL. There are 14 residues in the CDR3. The DNA for the CDR3 is TGCGCCAGCAGCCTACACGACAGCTACTATGGCTACACCTTC. This gives the protein CASSLHDSYYGYTF.

The chain joins TRBV29-1 to TRBJ2-2, with D unresolved. The V gene's germline CDR1 is SQVTM and CDR2 ANQGSEA. V was clipped by 2 bases and J by 0 bases, with 1 base between them. CDR3 length: 12 residues. CDR3 in DNA: TGCAGCGTTGAACCGAACACCGGGGAGCTGTTTTTT. Amino acids: CSVEPNTGELFF.

This clonotype was detected a few times. The chain couples TRBV4-1 to TRBJ2-5, with D perhaps assigned TRBD1 or TRBD2 (5 bases each). The CDR3 has 17 amino acids. The germline V gene has CDR1 MGHRA and CDR2 YSYEKL. V lost 1 base and J 2 bases, leaving 17 bases between the germline ends. The CDR3 sequence: CASSQGGSGRIQETQYF. The CDR3 nucleotides are TGCGCCAGCAGCCAAGGGGGGTCGGGACGGATTCAAGAGACCCAGTACTTC.

This clonotype was seen a handful of times. The chain carries TRBV12-3 or TRBV12-4 and TRBJ2-3; the match to TRBD2 covers 11 bases. Unmatched junction bases numbered 8, after V lost 2 bases and J lost 4 bases. The CDR3 runs 17 residues. In nucleotides, the CDR3 is TGTGCCAGCAGTTTACTTACTAGCGGGAGTAGCGCAGATACGCAGTATTTT. Translated, it gives CASSLLTSGSSADTQYF.